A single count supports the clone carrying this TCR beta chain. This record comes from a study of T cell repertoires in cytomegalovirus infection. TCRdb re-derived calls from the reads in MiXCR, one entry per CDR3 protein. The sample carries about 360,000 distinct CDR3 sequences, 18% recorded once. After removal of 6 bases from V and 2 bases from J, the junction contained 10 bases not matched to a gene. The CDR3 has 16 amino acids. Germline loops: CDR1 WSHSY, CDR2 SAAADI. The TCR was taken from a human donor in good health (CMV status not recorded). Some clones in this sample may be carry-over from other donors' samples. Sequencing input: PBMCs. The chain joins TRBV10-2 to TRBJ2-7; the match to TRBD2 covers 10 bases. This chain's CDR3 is CASSEARTSGTYEQYF. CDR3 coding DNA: TGCGCCAGCAGCGAGGCCCGGACTAGCGGTACCTACGAGCAGTACTTC.